This T cell receptor beta chain was found in a study of technical replicates of blood from a few donors. Trimming took off 6 bases at V and 5 bases at J, with 8 bases between the two ends. The CDR3 is 12 amino acids. CDR1 and CDR2 (germline): MDHEN, SYDVKM. Clones were sequenced by immunoSEQ multiplex PCR, and TCRdb holds only the in-frame ones, with some missing. Among about 85,000 clones listed, just under 95% were seen once. The sample comprised T cells isolated from PBMCs. The clonotype was recovered from a human donor in good health. V is TRBV28 and J is TRBJ1-5, with a tentative D call TRBD1 (5 bases). Here the CDR3 DNA reads TGTGCCAGCAGCCGACAGCATCAGCCCCAGCATTTT. As protein: CASSRQHQPQHF.